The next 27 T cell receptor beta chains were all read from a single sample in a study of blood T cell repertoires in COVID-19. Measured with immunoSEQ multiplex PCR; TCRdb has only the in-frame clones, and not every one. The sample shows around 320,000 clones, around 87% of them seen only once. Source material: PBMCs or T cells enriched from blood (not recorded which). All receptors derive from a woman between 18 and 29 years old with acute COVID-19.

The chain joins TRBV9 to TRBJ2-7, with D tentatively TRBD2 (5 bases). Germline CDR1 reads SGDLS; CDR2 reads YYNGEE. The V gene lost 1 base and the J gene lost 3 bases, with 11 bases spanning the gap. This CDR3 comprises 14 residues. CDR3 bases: TGTGCCAGCAGCGTACGAGCGGTCGACTACGAGCAGTACTTC. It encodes CASSVRAVDYEQYF.

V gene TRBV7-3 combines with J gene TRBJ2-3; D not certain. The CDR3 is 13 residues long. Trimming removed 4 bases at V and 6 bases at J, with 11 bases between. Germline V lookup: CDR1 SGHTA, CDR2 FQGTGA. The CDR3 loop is CASSSLQWDTQYF. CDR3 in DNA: TGTGCCAGCAGCTCCCTCCAGTGGGATACGCAGTATTTT.

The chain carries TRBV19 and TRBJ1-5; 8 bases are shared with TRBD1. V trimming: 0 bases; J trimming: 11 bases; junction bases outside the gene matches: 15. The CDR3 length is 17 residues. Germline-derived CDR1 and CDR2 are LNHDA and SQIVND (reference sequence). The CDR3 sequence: CASSIESSGTGRGAQHF. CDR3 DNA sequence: TGTGCCAGTAGTATAGAAAGCTCCGGGACAGGCCGAGGGGCCCAGCATTTT.

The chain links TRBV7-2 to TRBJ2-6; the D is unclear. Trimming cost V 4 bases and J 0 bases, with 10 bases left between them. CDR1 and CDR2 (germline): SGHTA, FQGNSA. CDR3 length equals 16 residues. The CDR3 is CASSSPPGSGANVLTF. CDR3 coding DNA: TGTGCCAGCAGCTCTCCCCCGGGCTCTGGGGCCAACGTCCTGACTTTC.

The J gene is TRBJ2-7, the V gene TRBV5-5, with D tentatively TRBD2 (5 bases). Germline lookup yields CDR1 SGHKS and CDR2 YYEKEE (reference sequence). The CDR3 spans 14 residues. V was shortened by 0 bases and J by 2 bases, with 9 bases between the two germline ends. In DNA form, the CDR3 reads TGTGCCAGCAGCTTGGACGGGAACCCCTACGAGCAGTACTTC. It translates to CASSLDGNPYEQYF.

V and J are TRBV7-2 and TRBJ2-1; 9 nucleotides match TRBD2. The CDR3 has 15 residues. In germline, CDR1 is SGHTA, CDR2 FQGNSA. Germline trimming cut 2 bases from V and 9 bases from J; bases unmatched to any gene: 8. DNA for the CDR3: TGTGCCAGCAGCTTAAGGAGCGGGGGGACTGGTGAGCAGTTCTTC. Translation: CASSLRSGGTGEQFF.

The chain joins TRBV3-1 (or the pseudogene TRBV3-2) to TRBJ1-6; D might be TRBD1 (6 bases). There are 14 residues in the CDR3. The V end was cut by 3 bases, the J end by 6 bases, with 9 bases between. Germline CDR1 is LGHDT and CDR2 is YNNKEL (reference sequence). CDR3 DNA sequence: TGTGCCAGCAGCCATTGGGGGCCTAATTCACCCCTCCACTTT. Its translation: CASSHWGPNSPLHF.

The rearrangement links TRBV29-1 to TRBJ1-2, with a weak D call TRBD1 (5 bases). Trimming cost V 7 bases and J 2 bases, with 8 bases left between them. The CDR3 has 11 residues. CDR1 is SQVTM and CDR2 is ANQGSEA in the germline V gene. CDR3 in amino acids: CSAGGNYGYTF. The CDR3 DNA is TGCAGCGCCGGGGGGAACTATGGCTACACCTTC.

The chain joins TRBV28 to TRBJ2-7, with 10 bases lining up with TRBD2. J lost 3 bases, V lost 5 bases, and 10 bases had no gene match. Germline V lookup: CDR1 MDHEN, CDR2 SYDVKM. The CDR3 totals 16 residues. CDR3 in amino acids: CASSPSGSSSLYEQYF. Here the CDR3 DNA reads TGTGCCAGCAGTCCTAGCGGGAGTTCTTCCCTCTACGAGCAGTACTTC. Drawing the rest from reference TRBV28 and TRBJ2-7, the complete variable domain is DVKVTQSSRYLVKRTGEKVFLECVQDMDHENMFWYRQDPGLGLRLIYFSYDVKMKEKGDIPEGYSVSREKKERFSLILESASTNQTSMYLCASSPSGSSSLYEQYFGPGTRLTVT.

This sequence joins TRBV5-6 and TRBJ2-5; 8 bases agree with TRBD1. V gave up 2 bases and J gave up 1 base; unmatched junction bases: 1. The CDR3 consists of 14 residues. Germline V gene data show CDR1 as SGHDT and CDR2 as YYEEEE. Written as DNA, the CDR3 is TGTGCCAGCAGCTTCGGGACAGGCCAAGAGACCCAGTACTTC. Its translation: CASSFGTGQETQYF.

The CDR3 DNA reads TGTGCCAGCAGCTTGGCGTCAGGGCGAACAGCGGGGGTTTACAATGAGCAGTTCTTC. This gives the protein CASSLASGRTAGVYNEQFF. The rearrangement links TRBV5-4 to TRBJ2-1, with TRBD2 identical over 8 bases. Trimming removed 0 bases from V and 4 bases from J; junction bases left unmatched: 15. Germline values: CDR1 SGHNT, CDR2 YYREEE (reference sequence). There are 19 residues in the CDR3.

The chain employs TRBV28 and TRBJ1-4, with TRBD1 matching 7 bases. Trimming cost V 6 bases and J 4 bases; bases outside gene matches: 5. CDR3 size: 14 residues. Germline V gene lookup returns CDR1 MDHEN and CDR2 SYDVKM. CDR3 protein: CASSLGGLNEKLFF. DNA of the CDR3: TGTGCCAGCAGCCTAGGGGGCCTTAATGAAAAACTGTTTTTT.

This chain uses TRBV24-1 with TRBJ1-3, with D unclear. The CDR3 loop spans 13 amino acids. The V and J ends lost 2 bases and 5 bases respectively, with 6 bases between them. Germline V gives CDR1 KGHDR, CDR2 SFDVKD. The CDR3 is CATSDSSRNTIYF. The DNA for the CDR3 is TGTGCCACCAGTGATTCTTCTAGAAACACCATATATTTT.

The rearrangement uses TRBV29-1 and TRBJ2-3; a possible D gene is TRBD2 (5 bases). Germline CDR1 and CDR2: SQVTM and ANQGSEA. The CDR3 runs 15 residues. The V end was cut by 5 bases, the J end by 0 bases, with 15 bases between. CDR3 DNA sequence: TGCAGCGTTTCCCAGAGGGCAATAAGCACAGATACGCAGTATTTT. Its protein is CSVSQRAISTDTQYF.

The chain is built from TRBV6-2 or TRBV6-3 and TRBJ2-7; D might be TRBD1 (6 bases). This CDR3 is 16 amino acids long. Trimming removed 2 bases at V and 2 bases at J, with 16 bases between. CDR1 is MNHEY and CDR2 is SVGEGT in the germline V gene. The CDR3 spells CASSYPRTGIPYEQYF. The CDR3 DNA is TGTGCCAGCAGTTACCCGAGAACAGGGATTCCCTACGAGCAGTACTTC.

DNA for the CDR3: TGCGCCAGCAGCTTAACTAGCGCGATAGCCAAAAACATTCAGTACTTC. Translation gives CASSLTSAIAKNIQYF. The chain is built from TRBV5-1 and TRBJ2-4; 7 bases line up with TRBD2. CDR3 length: 16 amino acids. Germline V CDR1 and CDR2: SGHRS, YFSETQ. The J segment lost 0 bases and the V segment lost 2 bases, leaving 5 bases of the junction unmatched.

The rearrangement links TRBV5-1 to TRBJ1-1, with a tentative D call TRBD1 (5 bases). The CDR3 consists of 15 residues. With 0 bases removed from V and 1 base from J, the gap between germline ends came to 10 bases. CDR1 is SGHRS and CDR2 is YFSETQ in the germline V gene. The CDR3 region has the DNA TGCGCCAGCAGCTTGGTTATGGGGGGGAACACTGAAGCTTTCTTT. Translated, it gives CASSLVMGGNTEAFF.

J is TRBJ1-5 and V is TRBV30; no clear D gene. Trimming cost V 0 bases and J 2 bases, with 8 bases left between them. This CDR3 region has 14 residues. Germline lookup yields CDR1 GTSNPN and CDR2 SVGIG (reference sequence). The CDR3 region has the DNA TGTGCCTGGAGTGTGGCCCGGGGCAATCAGCCCCAGCATTTT. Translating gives CAWSVARGNQPQHF.

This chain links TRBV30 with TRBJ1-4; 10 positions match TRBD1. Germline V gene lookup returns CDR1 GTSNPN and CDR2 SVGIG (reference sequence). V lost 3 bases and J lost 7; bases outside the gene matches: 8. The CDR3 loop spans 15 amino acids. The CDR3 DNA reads TGTGCCTGGAGCGACTCCGGGACAGGGGCTGAAAAACTGTTTTTT. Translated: CAWSDSGTGAEKLFF.

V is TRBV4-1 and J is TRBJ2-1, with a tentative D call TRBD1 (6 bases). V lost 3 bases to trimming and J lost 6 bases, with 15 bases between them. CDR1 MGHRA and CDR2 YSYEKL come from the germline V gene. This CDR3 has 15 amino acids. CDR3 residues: CASSQEDRASNEQFF. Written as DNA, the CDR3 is TGCGCCAGCAGCCAGGAGGACAGAGCGAGCAATGAGCAGTTCTTC.

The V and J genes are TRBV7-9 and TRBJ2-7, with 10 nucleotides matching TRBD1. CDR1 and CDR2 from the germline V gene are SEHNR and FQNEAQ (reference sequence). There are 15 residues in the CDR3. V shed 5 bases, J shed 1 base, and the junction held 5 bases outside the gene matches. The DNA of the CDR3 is TGTGCCAGCAGCGCCGGGACAGGGGCTTCCTACGAGCAGTACTTC. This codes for CASSAGTGASYEQYF. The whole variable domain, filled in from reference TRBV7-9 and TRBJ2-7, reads DTGVSQNPRHKITKRGQNVTFRCDPISEHNRLYWYRQTLGQGPEFLTYFQNEAQLEKSRLLSDRFSAERPKGSFSTLEIQRTEQGDSAMYLCASSAGTGASYEQYFGPGTRLTVT.

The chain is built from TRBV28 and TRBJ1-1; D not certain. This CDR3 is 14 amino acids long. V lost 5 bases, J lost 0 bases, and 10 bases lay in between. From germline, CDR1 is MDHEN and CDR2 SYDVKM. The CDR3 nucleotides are TGTGCCAGCAGTGTACATTCCATGAACACTGAAGCTTTCTTT. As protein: CASSVHSMNTEAFF.

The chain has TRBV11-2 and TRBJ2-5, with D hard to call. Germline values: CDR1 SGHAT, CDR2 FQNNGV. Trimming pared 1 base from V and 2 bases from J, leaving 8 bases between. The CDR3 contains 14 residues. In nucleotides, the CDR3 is TGTGCCAGCAGCTTAGGGGCCACTCAAGAGACCCAGTACTTC. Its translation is CASSLGATQETQYF.

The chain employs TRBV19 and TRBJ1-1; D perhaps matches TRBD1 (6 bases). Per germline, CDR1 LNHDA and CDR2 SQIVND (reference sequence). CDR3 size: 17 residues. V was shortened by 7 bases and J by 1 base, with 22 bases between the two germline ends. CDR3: CASTLGRGASGNTEAFF. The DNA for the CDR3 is TGTGCCAGTACCCTGGGTCGGGGGGCGTCGGGGAACACTGAAGCTTTCTTT.

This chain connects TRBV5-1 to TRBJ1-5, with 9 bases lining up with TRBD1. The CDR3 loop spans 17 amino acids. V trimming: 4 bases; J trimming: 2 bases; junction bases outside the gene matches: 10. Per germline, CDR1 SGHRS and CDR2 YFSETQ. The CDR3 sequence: CASSPGTGIRRNQPQHF. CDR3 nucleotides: TGCGCCAGCAGCCCCGGGACAGGGATACGTCGCAATCAGCCCCAGCATTTT.

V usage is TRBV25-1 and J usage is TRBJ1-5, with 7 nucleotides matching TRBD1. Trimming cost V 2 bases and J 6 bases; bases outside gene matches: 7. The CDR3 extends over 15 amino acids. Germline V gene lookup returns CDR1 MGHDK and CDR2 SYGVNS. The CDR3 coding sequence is TGTGCCAGCAGTGAAGGAGGGGGCGGAGGTCAGCCCCAGCATTTT. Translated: CASSEGGGGGQPQHF.

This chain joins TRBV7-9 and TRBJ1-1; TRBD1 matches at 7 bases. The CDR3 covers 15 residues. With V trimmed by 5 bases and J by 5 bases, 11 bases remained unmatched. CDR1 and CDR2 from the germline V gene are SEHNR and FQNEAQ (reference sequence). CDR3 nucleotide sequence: TGTGCCAGCAGCGCCGAAGACAGGGAGAGGACTGAAGCTTTCTTT. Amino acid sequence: CASSAEDRERTEAFF.